These 27 T cell receptor beta chains were sequenced from one sample in a study of OX40 agonist ivuxolimab in advanced cancers. Repertoires were generated with immunoSEQ multiplex PCR, while TCRdb's copy carries only in-frame clones and drops some. The sample lists approximately 22,000 clones, 83% occurring once. The source was CD4+ or CD8+ T cells sorted from blood, collected in a trial of the OX40 agonist ivuxolimab. These receptors were obtained from an adult with an advanced solid tumor such as melanoma, head and neck, liver or kidney cancer.

This clone was observed once. The chain has TRBV9 and TRBJ2-7, with a weak D call TRBD2 (6 bases). CDR1 is SGDLS, CDR2 YYNGEE, per germline. The ends were cut back, 2 bases at V and 4 bases at J, with 16 bases in the middle. CDR3 length: 15 residues. The CDR3 reads CASSVGDSGVYEQYF. The CDR3 DNA reads TGTGCCAGCAGCGTCGGCGATAGCGGAGTGTACGAGCAGTACTTC.

V gene TRBV6-1 combines with J gene TRBJ2-7; 8 bases are a match to TRBD1. CDR1 and CDR2 (germline): MNHNS, SASEGT. V shed 4 bases and J 2 bases; nucleotides not matched to a gene: 10. This CDR3 is 16 amino acids long. The CDR3 DNA reads as TGTGCCAGCAGTGCTCTAACCGGGACAGGCCCCTACGAGCAGTACTTC. Protein: CASSALTGTGPYEQYF.

This chain uses TRBV28 with TRBJ2-7; 9 bases match TRBD1. The CDR3 is 15 residues long. Looked up from germline, CDR1 is MDHEN and CDR2 is SYDVKM. J was trimmed by 3 bases and V by 8 bases; bases with no gene match: 11. This CDR3 is CASAPGTGLYYEQYF. The CDR3 region has the DNA TGTGCCAGCGCACCCGGGACAGGGTTATACTACGAGCAGTACTTC.

CDR3: CASSLRPDTQYF. In nucleotides, the CDR3 is TGCGCCAGCAGCTTAAGGCCAGATACGCAGTATTTT. This chain connects TRBV5-1 to TRBJ2-3; D call uncertain. CDR1 is SGHRS, CDR2 YFSETQ, per germline. The CDR3 is 12 amino acids. V lost 2 bases and J lost 4, with 5 bases in between.

This clone was picked up one time. The gene calls are TRBV27 and TRBJ2-5; D uncertain. CDR3 length equals 13 residues. CDR1 and CDR2 from the germline V gene are MNHEY and SMNVEV (reference sequence). V was pared by 2 bases and J by 4 bases, with 8 bases between. The CDR3 sequence is CASSLGARETQYF. The CDR3 region has the DNA TGTGCCAGCAGTTTAGGAGCGAGAGAGACCCAGTACTTC.

The chain employs TRBV5-5 and TRBJ2-7; D possibly corresponds to TRBD1 (5 bases). Trimming took 4 bases from V and 0 from J, leaving 14 bases between them. The CDR3 is 15 residues long. In germline, CDR1 is SGHKS, CDR2 YYEKEE (reference sequence). The DNA for the CDR3 is TGTGCCAGCAGCCAAGGGGCTACGAGCTCCTACGAGCAGTACTTC. This codes for CASSQGATSSYEQYF.

The gene calls are TRBV4-1 and TRBJ1-4; unclear D gene. V was clipped by 3 bases and J by 4 bases, with 9 bases between them. The CDR3 runs to 14 residues. The germline V gene encodes CDR1 MGHRA and CDR2 YSYEKL. The CDR3 region has the DNA TGCGCCAGCAGCCAGGTCGGAGGTAATGAAAAACTGTTTTTT. Amino acids: CASSQVGGNEKLFF.

J is TRBJ1-5 and V is TRBV15, with 9 bases aligning to TRBD1. The CDR3 consists of 18 residues. CDR1 and CDR2 from the germline V gene are LNHNV and YYDKDF (reference sequence). J lost 2 bases, V lost 0 bases, and 8 bases had no gene match. This chain's CDR3 is CATSRDMARQGGNQPQHF. Here the CDR3 DNA reads TGTGCCACCAGCAGAGATATGGCTCGACAGGGGGGCAATCAGCCCCAGCATTTT.

The chain recombines TRBV5-1 with TRBJ2-1; 11 bases line up with TRBD2. This CDR3 contains 15 residues. V shed 4 bases, J shed 9 bases, and the junction held 9 bases outside the gene matches. From germline, CDR1 is SGHRS and CDR2 YFSETQ. Here the CDR3 reads CASSTGLAGGSEQFF. CDR3 DNA sequence: TGCGCCAGCAGCACCGGACTAGCGGGTGGATCTGAGCAGTTCTTC.

This clone has only a few counts. The V gene is TRBV27, the J gene TRBJ2-2; TRBD2 matches 8 bases. Per germline, CDR1 MNHEY and CDR2 SMNVEV (reference sequence). The CDR3 loop spans 14 amino acids. V trimming: 8 bases; J trimming: 1 base; junction bases outside the gene matches: 3. CDR3 amino acids: CASGAGGNTGELFF. CDR3 sequence (DNA): TGTGCCAGCGGGGCGGGAGGGAACACCGGGGAGCTGTTTTTT.

The rearrangement joins TRBV6-6 to TRBJ2-2, with D maybe TRBD1 (5 bases). This CDR3 has 16 residues. Germline loops: CDR1 MNHNY, CDR2 SVGAGI (reference sequence). The V end was cut by 7 bases, the J end by 8 bases, with 23 bases between. The CDR3 nucleotides are TGTGCCAGCACTCCTACCCGACTGGACATGGTTGGGGAGCTGTTTTTT. Protein product: CASTPTRLDMVGELFF.

This clone has only one observation. The chain has TRBV6-1 and TRBJ1-2, with D uncertain. The CDR3 runs to 14 residues. Trimming left V 3 bases short and J 3 bases short, with 11 bases between. Germline CDR1 and CDR2: MNHNS and SASEGT. CDR3 DNA: TGTGCCAGCAGTGATATCAGCCACCACTATGGCTACACCTTC. It encodes CASSDISHHYGYTF.

CDR3 in amino acids: CASSHASRGADNSPLHF. The CDR3 DNA reads TGTGCCAGCAGCCATGCCAGCCGTGGCGCGGATAATTCACCCCTCCACTTT. This rearrangement joins TRBV4-2 to TRBJ1-6; D call uncertain. Germline CDR1 and CDR2: LGHNA and YNFKEQ. This CDR3 is 17 amino acids long. V shed 3 bases and J shed 5 bases, with 17 bases lying between them.

The chain is built from TRBV9 and TRBJ1-5; 9 bases match TRBD1. The CDR3 has 18 residues. Germline V gives CDR1 SGDLS, CDR2 YYNGEE. J gave up 0 bases and V 3 bases, and 10 bases lay outside the gene matches. CDR3 region: CASSASRRDRDSNQPQHF. The CDR3, as DNA: TGTGCCAGCAGCGCCTCACGACGGGACAGGGATAGCAATCAGCCCCAGCATTTT.

This chain connects TRBV5-6 to TRBJ2-7, with unresolved D. With 2 bases removed from V and 2 bases from J, the gap between germline ends came to 2 bases. The CDR3 has 11 amino acids. Germline CDR1 is SGHDT and CDR2 is YYEEEE. Written as DNA, the CDR3 is TGTGCCAGCAGCTTAGCCTACGAGCAGTACTTC. It codes for CASSLAYEQYF. Drawing the rest from reference TRBV5-6 and TRBJ2-7, the complete variable domain is DAGVTQSPTHLIKTRGQQVTLRCSPKSGHDTVSWYQQALGQGPQFIFQYYEEEERQRGNFPDRFSGHQFPNYSSELNVNALLLGDSALYLCASSLAYEQYFGPGTRLTVT.

The rearrangement uses TRBV27 and TRBJ2-7; possible D gene TRBD1, 6 bases. Trimming cost V 2 bases and J 4 bases, with 15 bases left between them. Germline V gives CDR1 MNHEY, CDR2 SMNVEV (reference sequence). The CDR3 runs to 15 residues. Written as DNA, the CDR3 is TGTGCCAGCAGTTTACAGGGGTTCTTGTTGTACGAGCAGTACTTC. This sequence encodes CASSLQGFLLYEQYF.

The V call is TRBV4-1, the J call TRBJ2-7; D unresolved. Germline values: CDR1 MGHRA, CDR2 YSYEKL. Trimming cost V 3 bases and J 3 bases, with 9 bases left between them. The CDR3 covers 13 residues. CDR3 coding DNA: TGCGCCAGCAGCCAGTTCAAGAGCTACGAGCAGTACTTC. It yields the protein CASSQFKSYEQYF.

This chain joins TRBV9 and TRBJ1-1; maybe TRBD1 (6 bases). V gave up 3 bases and J gave up 4 bases, with 13 bases separating them. The CDR3 totals 14 residues. From germline, CDR1 is SGDLS and CDR2 YYNGEE. In DNA form, the CDR3 reads TGTGCCAGCAGCGGAACAGGGTTGGGCACTGAAGCTTTCTTT. It specifies CASSGTGLGTEAFF.

This clone occurred once. The chain has TRBV30 and TRBJ2-3; D call uncertain. Deletions cut 0 bases from V and 4 bases from J, with 11 bases between. The CDR3 consists of 14 residues. Germline loops: CDR1 GTSNPN, CDR2 SVGIG (reference sequence). CDR3 loop: CAWSVHSPSDTQYF. The DNA of the CDR3 is TGTGCCTGGAGTGTACACTCTCCTTCAGATACGCAGTATTTT.

The chain is built from TRBV2 and TRBJ1-4, with 8 bases aligning to TRBD1. CDR3 length: 14 amino acids. Germline CDR1 is SNHLY and CDR2 is FYNNEI. Trimming removed 3 bases from V and 8 bases from J; junction bases left unmatched: 5. CDR3 in DNA: TGTGCCAGCAGTGATGGACAGGGCGCCGAAAAACTGTTTTTT. It specifies CASSDGQGAEKLFF.

The chain combines TRBV21-1 with TRBJ2-7; TRBD1 is the table's D call and was not checked against the DNA. TRBV21-1 is designated a pseudogene. The CDR3 covers 14 residues. CDR3 in DNA: TGTGCCAGCAGACCTGGTGGGACACCCTACGAGCAGTACTTC. Protein: CASRPGGTPYEQYF.

The chain has TRBV7-9 and TRBJ2-3; 9 positions agree with TRBD1. J lost 3 bases, V lost 6 bases, and 10 bases had no gene match. The CDR3 has 16 residues. CDR1 is SEHNR, CDR2 FQNEAQ, per germline (reference sequence). CDR3 DNA sequence: TGTGCCAGCAGGGGGCCGGGACAGGGTCTAACAGATACGCAGTATTTT. It is translated as CASRGPGQGLTDTQYF.

The chain is built from TRBV19 and TRBJ1-4, with D unclear. Germline values: CDR1 LNHDA, CDR2 SQIVND (reference sequence). This CDR3 is built from 13 residues. The V gene lost 3 bases and the J gene lost 7 bases, with 9 bases spanning the gap. The CDR3 region is CASSMNWGEKLFF. The CDR3, as DNA: TGTGCCAGTAGTATGAATTGGGGTGAAAAACTGTTTTTT.

This chain joins TRBV11-2 and TRBJ2-7; TRBD1 is a possible D gene (6 bases). This CDR3 is built from 14 residues. The ends were cut back, 1 base at V and 4 bases at J, with 11 bases in the middle. Germline V lookup: CDR1 SGHAT, CDR2 FQNNGV. In DNA form, the CDR3 reads TGTGCCAGCAGCTTAGGGACAGAAAGGTACGAGCAGTACTTC. Translating it yields CASSLGTERYEQYF.

The V and J genes are TRBV27 and TRBJ2-1; the match to TRBD2 covers 13 bases. The V and J ends lost 2 bases and 8 bases, in that order; junction bases with no gene match: 3. The CDR3 has 15 amino acids. The germline V gene has CDR1 MNHEY and CDR2 SMNVEV (reference sequence). The CDR3 is CASSLGLAGADEQFF. Written as DNA, the CDR3 is TGTGCCAGCAGTTTAGGACTAGCGGGGGCGGATGAGCAGTTCTTC.

DNA of the CDR3: TGTGCCAGCAGCTTAGTGTATAGCGGAGAGCAGTACTTC. Translation gives CASSLVYSGEQYF. The chain carries TRBV13 and TRBJ2-7, with a tentative D call TRBD2 (6 bases). Germline assignment: CDR1 PRHDT and CDR2 FYEKMQ (reference sequence). The CDR3 covers 13 residues. The V end was cut by 1 base, the J end by 7 bases, with 11 bases between. The full variable domain, completed using reference TRBV13 and TRBJ2-7, is AAGVIQSPRHLIKEKRETATLKCYPIPRHDTVYWYQQGPGQDPQFLISFYEKMQSDKGSIPDRFSAQQFSDYHSELNMSSLELGDSALYFCASSLVYSGEQYFGPGTRLTVT.

The rearrangement joins TRBV7-9 to TRBJ1-3; D gene ambiguous. CDR1 is SEHNR and CDR2 is FQNEAQ in the germline V gene (reference sequence). The CDR3 spans 12 residues. The V end was cut by 5 bases, the J end by 8 bases, with 10 bases between. CDR3 amino acids: CASSPDLDTIYF. CDR3 nucleotides: TGTGCCAGCAGCCCCGACCTAGACACCATATATTTT.